The clone carrying this T cell receptor beta chain was recorded only once. The data belong to a study of T cell changes during pregnancy in multiple sclerosis. In germline, CDR1 is MNHEY, CDR2 SVGAGI. This CDR3 is built from 12 residues. Trimming removed 5 bases from V and 7 bases from J; junction bases left unmatched: 1. Profiling relied on immunoSEQ multiplex PCR, and the TCRdb table lists in-frame clones only, not all of them. The sample records 23,000 or so clones, around nine tenths being singletons. This TCR came from a female donor in good health, enrolled as a control in a pregnancy study. Sample: CD8+ T cells from peripheral blood mononuclear cells, taken in the first trimester of pregnancy. The J gene is TRBJ2-2, the V gene TRBV6-5; 7 bases align to TRBD2. The CDR3 region is CASSPGGGELFF. DNA of the CDR3: TGTGCCAGCAGTCCGGGGGGCGGGGAGCTGTTTTTT.